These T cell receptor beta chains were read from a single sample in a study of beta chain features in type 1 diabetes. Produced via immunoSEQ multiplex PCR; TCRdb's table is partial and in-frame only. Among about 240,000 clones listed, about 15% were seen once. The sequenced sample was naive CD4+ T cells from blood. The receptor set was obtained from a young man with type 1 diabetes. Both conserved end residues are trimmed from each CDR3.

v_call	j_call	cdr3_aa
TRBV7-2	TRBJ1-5	ASSLSSNQPQH
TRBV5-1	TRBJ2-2	ASSRTGGDTGELF
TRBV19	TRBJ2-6	ASSPRTGRSGANVLT
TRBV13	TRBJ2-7	ASSSRWTSGDYEQY
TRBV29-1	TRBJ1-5	SVVLAIPKQPQH
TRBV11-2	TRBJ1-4	ASSLQGSTNEKLF
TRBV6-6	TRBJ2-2	ASSPWSADTGELF
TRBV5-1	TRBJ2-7	ASSLGGPYEQY
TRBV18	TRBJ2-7	ASSTGQGYEQY
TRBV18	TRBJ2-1	ASSPPSSRRVDEQF
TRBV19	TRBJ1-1	ASSVGQSNTEAF
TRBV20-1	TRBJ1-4	SARVNEKLF
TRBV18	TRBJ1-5	ASSKGQNDNQPQH
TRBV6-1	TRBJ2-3	ASRGFTDTQY
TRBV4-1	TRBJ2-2	ASSQIGLGGKDTGELF
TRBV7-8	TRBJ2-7	ASSLARQSSEEQY
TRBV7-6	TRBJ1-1	ASSLGGTGGTAF
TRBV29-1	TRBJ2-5	SVKFPTSVQETQY
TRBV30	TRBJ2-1	AWSVTAGPYNEQF
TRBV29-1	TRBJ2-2	SASRELNTGELF
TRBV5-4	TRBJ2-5	ASSRKDRYQETQY
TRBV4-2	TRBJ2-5	ASSQEGVSGGQETQY
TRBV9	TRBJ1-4	ASSVTGTRNEKLF
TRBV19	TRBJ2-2	ASTDGQGIGELF
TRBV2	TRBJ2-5	ASSTLAGIGETQY
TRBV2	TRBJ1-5	ASTVAGGGNQPQH
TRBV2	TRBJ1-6	ASSGTGGNSPLH
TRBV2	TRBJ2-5	ASSGGLPPETQY
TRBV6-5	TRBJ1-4	ASSAQGGLDEKLF
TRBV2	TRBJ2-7	ASSYRDTTSYEQY
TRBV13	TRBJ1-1	ASSSGLPEAF
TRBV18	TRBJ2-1	ASSPPGSGSYNEQF
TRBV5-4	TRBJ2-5	ASRIRTPGAQETQY
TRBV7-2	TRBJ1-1	ASSAGRLNTEAF
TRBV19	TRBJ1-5	ASSTDRDQPQH
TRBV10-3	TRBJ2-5	AISPNRDSQETQY
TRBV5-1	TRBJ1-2	ASSLEGQGGGYT
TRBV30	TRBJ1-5	AWGGAGDQPQH
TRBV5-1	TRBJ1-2	ASSTRGNGYT
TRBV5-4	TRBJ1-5	ASSLGDNSNQPQH
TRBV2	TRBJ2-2	ASDRGNTGELF
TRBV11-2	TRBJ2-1	ASSLGSSYNEQF
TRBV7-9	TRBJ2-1	ASSFLMGTEAF
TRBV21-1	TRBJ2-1	ASSKGGPEQF
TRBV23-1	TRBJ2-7	ASKTGAGYEQY
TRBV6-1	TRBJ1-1	ASSDISPEAF
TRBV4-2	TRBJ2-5	ASSQVGLAGEETQY
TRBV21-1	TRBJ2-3	ASSPSAPLGLFNSDTQY
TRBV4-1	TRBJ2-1	ASSQAGGNNEQF
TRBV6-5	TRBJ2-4	ASSYQQGNIQY
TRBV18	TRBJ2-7	ASSPPSGGHSYEQY
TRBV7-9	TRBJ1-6	ASSSGRTGLNSPLH
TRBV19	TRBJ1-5	ASSIGVTGNQPQH
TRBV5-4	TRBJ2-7	ASSFEGAHSSYEQY
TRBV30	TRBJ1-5	AWSRTEKQPQH